This record concerns one T cell receptor beta chain sequence. The sample comes from a study of cytomegalovirus exposure and HLA in healthy donors. Vbeta (60) and Jbeta (13) primers were used in the PCR. Assay used: immunoSEQ multiplex PCR; TCRdb lists only in-frame clones, some missing. The sample holds 140,000 or so clones, around 73% seen once. Nominally healthy donors were sampled, though unrecorded immune exposures were likely. The sequence was collected from a female donor in good health and CMV-seronegative. The material sequenced was PBMCs.

The CDR3 protein is CASRTGGISEQYF. CDR3 sequence (DNA): TGTGCCAGCCGGACAGGGGGCATCAGCGAGCAGTACTTC. This rearrangement joins TRBV28 to TRBJ2-7; 11 nucleotides agree with TRBD1. Losses at the gene ends were 8 bases for V and 6 bases for J; bases not matched to a gene: 6. The germline V gene has CDR1 MDHEN and CDR2 SYDVKM. There are 13 residues in the CDR3.